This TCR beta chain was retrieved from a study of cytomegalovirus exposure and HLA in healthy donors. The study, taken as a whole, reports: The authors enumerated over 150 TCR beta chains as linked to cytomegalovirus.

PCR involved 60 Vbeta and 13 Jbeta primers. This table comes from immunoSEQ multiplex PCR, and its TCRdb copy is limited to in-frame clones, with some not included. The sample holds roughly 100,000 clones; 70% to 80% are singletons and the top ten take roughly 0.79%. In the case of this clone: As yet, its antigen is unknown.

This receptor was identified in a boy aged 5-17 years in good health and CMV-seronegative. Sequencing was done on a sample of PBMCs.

CDR3 DNA: TGTGCCAGCAGCCCCCCCGGGACTAGTAATGAGCAGTTCTTC. Translating it yields CASSPPGTSNEQFF. The chain links TRBV5-4 to TRBJ2-1; TRBD2 aligns across 8 bases. The CDR3 runs to 14 residues. The V gene end was trimmed by 4 bases and the J gene end by 7 bases; junction bases not matched to a gene: 7. CDR1 and CDR2 (germline): SGHNT, YYREEE (reference sequence).